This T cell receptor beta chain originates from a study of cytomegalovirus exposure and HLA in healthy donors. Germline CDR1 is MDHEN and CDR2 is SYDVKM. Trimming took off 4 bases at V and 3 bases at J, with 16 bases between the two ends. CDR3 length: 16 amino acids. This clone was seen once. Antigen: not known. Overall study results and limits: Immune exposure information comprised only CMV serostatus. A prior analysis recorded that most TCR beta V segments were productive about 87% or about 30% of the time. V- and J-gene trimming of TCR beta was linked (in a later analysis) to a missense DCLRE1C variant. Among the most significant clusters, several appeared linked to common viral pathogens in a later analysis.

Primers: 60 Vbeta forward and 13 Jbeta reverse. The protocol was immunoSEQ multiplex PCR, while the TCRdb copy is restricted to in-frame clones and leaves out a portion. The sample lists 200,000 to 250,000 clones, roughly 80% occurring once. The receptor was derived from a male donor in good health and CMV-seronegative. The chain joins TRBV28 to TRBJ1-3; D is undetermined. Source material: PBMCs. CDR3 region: CASSSQAAGDGNTIYF. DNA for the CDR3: TGTGCCAGCAGTTCTCAGGCTGCGGGAGATGGAAACACCATATATTTT.